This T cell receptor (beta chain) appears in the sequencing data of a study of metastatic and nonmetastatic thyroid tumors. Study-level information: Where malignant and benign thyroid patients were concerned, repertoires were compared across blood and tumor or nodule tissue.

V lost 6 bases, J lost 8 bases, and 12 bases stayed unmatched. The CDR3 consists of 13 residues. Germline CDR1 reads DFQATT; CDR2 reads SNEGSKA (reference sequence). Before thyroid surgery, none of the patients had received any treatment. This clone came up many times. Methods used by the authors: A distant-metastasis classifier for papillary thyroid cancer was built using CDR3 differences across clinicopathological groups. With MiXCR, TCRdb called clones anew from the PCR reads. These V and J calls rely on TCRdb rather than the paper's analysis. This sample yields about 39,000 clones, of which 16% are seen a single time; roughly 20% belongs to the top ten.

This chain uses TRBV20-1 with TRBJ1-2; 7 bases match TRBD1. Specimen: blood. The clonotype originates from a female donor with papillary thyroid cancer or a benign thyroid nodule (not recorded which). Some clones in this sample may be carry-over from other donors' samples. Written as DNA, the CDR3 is TGCAGTGCCCCGGACAGGTCTGGGTCGGGCTACACCTTC. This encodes CSAPDRSGSGYTF.